These 31 T cell receptor beta chains originate from one sample sequenced in a study of blood T cell repertoires in COVID-19. The table came from immunoSEQ multiplex PCR; TCRdb's copy has only in-frame clones and leaves some out. The sample has around 170,000 clones, about 88% seen once. Specimen: peripheral blood. These receptor sequences come from a woman in her thirties with active or convalescent COVID-19.

The chain employs TRBV10-3 and TRBJ1-2, with D perhaps matching TRBD1 (5 bases). The V end lost 2 bases, the J end lost 5 bases, and 15 bases lay between the germline ends. The CDR3 is 15 residues long. The germline V gene encodes CDR1 ENHRY and CDR2 SYGVKD. CDR3 amino acids: CAISEGGTDLYGYTF. Written as DNA, the CDR3 is TGTGCCATCAGTGAGGGGGGGACCGATCTATATGGCTACACCTTC.

The chain is built from TRBV5-1 and TRBJ2-1; the match to TRBD2 covers 13 bases. V trimming: 3 bases; J trimming: 5 bases; junction bases outside the gene matches: 2. Germline CDR1 reads SGHRS; CDR2 reads YFSETQ. The CDR3 covers 15 residues. CDR3 residues: CASSSLAGGDNEQFF. As DNA, the CDR3 is TGCGCCAGCAGCTCACTAGCGGGAGGGGACAATGAGCAGTTCTTC. The full variable domain, with the rest looked up from reference TRBV5-1 and TRBJ2-1, is KAGVTQTPRYLIKTRGQQVTLSCSPISGHRSVSWYQQTPGQGLQFLFEYFSETQRNKGNFPGRFSGRQFSNSRSEMNVSTLELGDSALYLCASSSLAGGDNEQFFGPGTRLTVL.

In this sample, this clone turned up a few times. The V call is TRBV7-6, the J call TRBJ2-1; 10 bases fit TRBD2. The CDR3 covers 15 residues. Losses at the gene ends were 0 bases for V and 9 bases for J; bases not matched to a gene: 5. Germline CDR1 reads SGHVS; CDR2 reads FNYEAQ. The CDR3 DNA reads as TGTGCCAGCAGCTTAGCGCTAGCGGGAGTAGGTGAGCAGTTCTTC. Translation gives CASSLALAGVGEQFF.

This clone has at least ten counts. The chain employs TRBV27 and TRBJ2-6, with TRBD1 matching 8 bases. Germline-derived CDR1 and CDR2 are MNHEY and SMNVEV (reference sequence). CDR3 size: 18 residues. V dropped 4 bases and J dropped 3; count of bases not matched to a gene: 11. CDR3 nucleotide sequence: TGTGCCAGCAGTTATCCTCGAACAGGGGGAGGTGGGGCCAACGTCCTGACTTTC. Protein product: CASSYPRTGGGGANVLTF. The whole variable domain, remainder taken from reference TRBV27 and TRBJ2-6, is EAQVTQNPRYLITVTGKKLTVTCSQNMNHEYMSWYRQDPGLGLRQIYYSMNVEVTDKGDVPEGYKVSRKEKRNFPLILESPSPNQTSLYFCASSYPRTGGGGANVLTFGAGSRLTVL.

This clone showed up just once. The chain has TRBV6-5 and TRBJ1-2; unclear D gene. Trimming removed 8 bases from V and 0 bases from J, with 7 bases in between. This CDR3 is 12 amino acids long. The germline V gene has CDR1 MNHEY and CDR2 SVGAGI. The CDR3 DNA follows: TGTGCCAGCGGCAGGACTAACTATGGCTACACCTTC. Protein product: CASGRTNYGYTF.

The chain carries TRBV7-2 and TRBJ1-5; D gene uncertain. Germline V gene sequence: CDR1 SGHTA, CDR2 FQGNSA. With 1 base removed from V and 2 bases from J, the gap between germline ends came to 12 bases. The CDR3 is 16 amino acids. CDR3 bases: TGTGCCAGCAGCTTAGGTCTCTTGGGAGGCAATCAGCCCCAGCATTTT. Translated, it gives CASSLGLLGGNQPQHF.

This chain uses TRBV2 with TRBJ1-2, with D possibly matching TRBD1 (5 bases). The CDR3 contains 13 residues. The V end lost 8 bases, the J end lost 2 bases, and 12 bases lay between the germline ends. Looked up from germline, CDR1 is SNHLY and CDR2 is FYNNEI. CDR3 sequence: CASSMGGNYGYTF. CDR3 bases: TGTGCCAGCTCGATGGGGGGGAACTATGGCTACACCTTC.

The chain employs TRBV2 and TRBJ2-7; 9 nucleotides align to TRBD1. This CDR3 contains 14 residues. Trimming took 5 bases from V and 5 from J; bases not matched to a gene: 7. Looked up from germline, CDR1 is SNHLY and CDR2 is FYNNEI. The DNA for the CDR3 is TGTGCCAGCAGTAGTCAACAGGGGGCCGACGAGCAGTACTTC. Protein product: CASSSQQGADEQYF.

On this clone itself: The sample carries other DNA sequences with the same CDR3. J is TRBJ1-4 and V is TRBV10-2; a possible D gene is TRBD1 (6 bases). This CDR3 region has 14 residues. The germline V gene encodes CDR1 WSHSY and CDR2 SAAADI. Trimming left V 0 bases short and J 5 bases short, with 7 bases between. This CDR3 reads CASSESRGNEKLFF. The CDR3 nucleotides read TGCGCCAGCAGTGAGTCTAGGGGGAATGAAAAACTGTTTTTT.

The table lists this clone with a count of one. The DNA of the CDR3 is TGTGCCAGCAGTCCTACTACCTACACCGGGGAGCTGTTTTTT. It encodes CASSPTTYTGELFF. The chain carries TRBV7-9 and TRBJ2-2; D gene ambiguous. The V end lost 6 bases, the J end lost 3 bases, and 11 bases lay between the germline ends. The CDR3 consists of 14 residues. Germline CDR1 reads SEHNR; CDR2 reads FQNEAQ (reference sequence).

V and J are TRBV5-1 and TRBJ2-6, with 8 bases identical to TRBD1. Germline CDR1 and CDR2: SGHRS and YFSETQ. V gave up 2 bases and J gave up 0 bases; unmatched junction bases: 10. This CDR3 comprises 19 residues. The CDR3 DNA is TGCGCCAGCAGCTTCGAACAACAGGGGGTGATCTCTGGGGCCAACGTCCTGACTTTC. Protein: CASSFEQQGVISGANVLTF.

The chain is built from TRBV3-1 (or the pseudogene TRBV3-2) and TRBJ1-6; 7 bases are shared with TRBD1. The germline V gene has CDR1 LGHDT and CDR2 YNNKEL (reference sequence). The V and J ends lost 2 bases and 2 bases, in that order; junction bases with no gene match: 9. CDR3 length: 18 amino acids. The CDR3 bases are TGTGCCAGCAGCCAAACTGCAGGGGGGAGGACCTATAATTCACCCCTCCACTTT. Protein product: CASSQTAGGRTYNSPLHF.

The chain couples TRBV14 to TRBJ1-2, with D maybe TRBD1 (6 bases). The CDR3 sequence is 16 residues long. Germline V CDR1 and CDR2: SGHDN, FVKESK. V was shortened by 3 bases and J by 4 bases, with 18 bases between the two germline ends. CDR3: CASSQHSGAASYGYTF. DNA of the CDR3: TGTGCCAGCAGCCAGCATTCAGGGGCCGCCAGCTATGGCTACACCTTC. The variable domain in full, completed from reference TRBV14 and TRBJ1-2, reads EAGVTQFPSHSVIEKGQTVTLRCDPISGHDNLYWYRRVMGKEIKFLLHFVKESKQDESGMPNNRFLAERTGGTYSTLKVQPAELEDSGVYFCASSQHSGAASYGYTFGSGTRLTVV.

The rearrangement joins TRBV24-1 to TRBJ1-5; tentative D call: TRBD1 (5 bases). This CDR3 region has 14 residues. Germline V gene sequence: CDR1 KGHDR, CDR2 SFDVKD. Trimming took 4 bases from V and 7 from J, leaving 13 bases between them. The CDR3 nucleotides read TGTGCCACCAGTGACAAAGGGGCATGGCAGCCCCAGCATTTT. Translated, it gives CATSDKGAWQPQHF.

This clone was counted between two and nine times. The chain joins TRBV7-6 to TRBJ1-4, with 7 bases lining up with TRBD1. This CDR3 has 17 residues. The V and J ends lost 0 bases and 9 bases, in that order; junction bases with no gene match: 13. The V gene's germline CDR1 is SGHVS and CDR2 FNYEAQ. CDR3 sequence reads: CASSLAAGQVGLQKLFF. CDR3 nucleotides: TGTGCCAGCAGCTTAGCCGCCGGACAGGTCGGCCTACAAAAACTGTTTTTT. The variable domain in full, completed from reference TRBV7-6 and TRBJ1-4, reads GAGVSQSPRYKVTKRGQDVALRCDPISGHVSLYWYRQALGQGPEFLTYFNYEAQQDKSGLPNDRFSAERPEGSISTLTIQRTEQRDSAMYRCASSLAAGQVGLQKLFFGSGTQLSVL.

As regards this clone: Other DNA sequences within the sample encode an identical CDR3. This chain connects TRBV5-1 to TRBJ2-7; D remains ambiguous. CDR3 length: 13 residues. Germline V CDR1 and CDR2: SGHRS, YFSETQ. Trimming removed 3 bases from V and 0 bases from J, with 7 bases in between. The CDR3 region is CASSYDSSYEQYF. CDR3 bases: TGCGCCAGCAGCTATGATAGCTCCTACGAGCAGTACTTC.

The chain combines TRBV4-1 with TRBJ1-6; the D is unclear. Germline CDR1 reads MGHRA; CDR2 reads YSYEKL. CDR3 length: 16 amino acids. Trimming shortened V by 0 bases and J by 0 bases, and 6 bases separated the two germline ends. The CDR3 coding sequence is TGCGCCAGCAGCCAAGATGGGAGCTCCTATAATTCACCCCTCCACTTT. Its protein is CASSQDGSSYNSPLHF.

The chain combines TRBV19 with TRBJ2-7, with D perhaps TRBD1 (5 bases). The V gene's germline CDR1 is LNHDA and CDR2 SQIVND (reference sequence). The CDR3 runs to 15 residues. V was shortened by 3 bases and J by 3 bases, with 15 bases between the two germline ends. CDR3 sequence (DNA): TGTGCCAGTAGTATGACAGCAGGGCCGGGCTACGAGCAGTACTTC. This translates into CASSMTAGPGYEQYF.

This chain uses TRBV7-9 with TRBJ1-1; perhaps TRBD1 as D (6 bases). The CDR3 is made up of 14 amino acids. Trimming pared 4 bases from V and 1 base from J, leaving 10 bases between. Germline V gene data show CDR1 as SEHNR and CDR2 as FQNEAQ (reference sequence). Here the CDR3 reads CASSSDRPNTEAFF. The CDR3 DNA is TGTGCCAGCAGCTCGGACAGACCGAACACTGAAGCTTTCTTT.

DNA of the CDR3: TGTGCCATCAGCCCCGGGCCGGGGGGCACAGATACGCAGTATTTT. As protein: CAISPGPGGTDTQYF. The chain has TRBV10-3 and TRBJ2-3; D might be TRBD2 (6 bases). Trimming took off 6 bases at V and 1 base at J, with 14 bases between the two ends. CDR1 and CDR2 (germline): ENHRY, SYGVKD. The CDR3 has 15 residues.

This clone turned up a few times. DNA for the CDR3: TGTGCCAGTAGTATTCTAGGGACAGCCATGAACACTGAAGCTTTCTTT. Its protein is CASSILGTAMNTEAFF. This chain uses TRBV19 with TRBJ1-1; 7 bases are a match to TRBD1. J gave up 0 bases and V 3 bases, and 7 bases lay outside the gene matches. The CDR3 sequence is 16 residues long. From germline, CDR1 is LNHDA and CDR2 SQIVND (reference sequence).

This chain uses TRBV5-8 with TRBJ2-3; TRBD1 matches at 9 bases. The CDR3 loop spans 12 amino acids. The ends lost 0 bases at V and 10 bases at J; junction bases unmatched: 0. Germline values: CDR1 SGHTS, CDR2 YDEGEE. The CDR3 nucleotides are TGTGCCAGCAGCTTGGGGACAGGGGCGCAGTATTTT. Translated: CASSLGTGAQYF.

The V and J genes are TRBV7-9 and TRBJ1-1; 8 positions match TRBD1. V was clipped by 0 bases and J by 11 bases; unmatched bases: 5. Germline lookup yields CDR1 SEHNR and CDR2 FQNEAQ (reference sequence). The CDR3 sequence is 13 residues long. The CDR3 spells CASSLAGTGDAFF. The CDR3 nucleotides read TGTGCCAGCAGCTTAGCGGGGACAGGAGACGCTTTCTTT.

The rearrangement joins TRBV4-1 to TRBJ1-2, with D tentatively TRBD1 (5 bases). The V gene lost 0 bases and the J gene lost 5 bases, with 13 bases spanning the gap. Germline values: CDR1 MGHRA, CDR2 YSYEKL. The CDR3 totals 15 residues. The CDR3 region has the DNA TGCGCCAGCAGCCAAGACAGGGCTCCCGGGTATGGCTACACCTTC. Protein sequence: CASSQDRAPGYGYTF.

Of note for this clone: The junction differs from germline at one of its ends, possibly a read error. The chain is built from TRBV5-4 and TRBJ2-1; D is perhaps TRBD2 (6 bases). The CDR3 is 13 amino acids. CDR1 is SGHNT and CDR2 is YYREEE in the germline V gene (reference sequence). The CDR3 is CASSLAGRDVMVF. CDR3 nucleotides: TGTGCCAGCAGCTTGGCTGGGCGGGACGTTATGGTCTTC.

With respect to this clone: Other DNA sequences in this specimen translate into the identical CDR3. The rearrangement uses TRBV15 and TRBJ1-5, with 7 bases aligning to TRBD1. The CDR3 is 14 residues long. CDR1 and CDR2 from the germline V gene are LNHNV and YYDKDF (reference sequence). With V trimmed by 1 base and J by 6 bases, 3 bases remained unmatched. For the CDR3, the DNA is TGTGCCACCAGCAGAGCAGGGGGTAGTCAGCCCCAGCATTTT. Protein sequence: CATSRAGGSQPQHF.

This chain uses TRBV15 with TRBJ1-2, with D perhaps matching TRBD1 (5 bases). Deletions cut 0 bases from V and 7 bases from J, with 9 bases between. The CDR3 extends over 13 amino acids. Germline lookup yields CDR1 LNHNV and CDR2 YYDKDF (reference sequence). The CDR3 DNA is TGTGCCACCAGCAGAGATAGGGGCGCTGGCTACACCTTC. Amino acid sequence: CATSRDRGAGYTF.

The rearrangement links TRBV7-2 to TRBJ1-3; no firm D call. CDR3 length: 15 residues. The germline gives CDR1 SGHTA, CDR2 FQGNSA. V lost 1 base and J lost 0, with 7 bases in between. The CDR3 DNA follows: TGTGCCAGCAGCTTAGGAACAGCCTCTGGAAACACCATATATTTT. It yields the protein CASSLGTASGNTIYF. Full variable domain (outside the CDR3, taken from reference TRBV7-2 and TRBJ1-3): GAGVSQSPSNKVTEKGKDVELRCDPISGHTALYWYRQSLGQGLEFLIYFQGNSAPDKSGLPSDRFSAERTGGSVSTLTIQRTQQEDSAVYLCASSLGTASGNTIYFGEGSWLTVV.

This chain uses TRBV27 with TRBJ1-5, with a tentative D call TRBD1 (5 bases). The CDR3 covers 14 residues. Germline V CDR1 and CDR2: MNHEY, SMNVEV (reference sequence). V lost 2 bases and J lost 6, with 11 bases in between. The CDR3 region has the DNA TGTGCCAGCAGTTTAAGGCAGGGTAGTCAGCCCCAGCATTTT. Translated: CASSLRQGSQPQHF.

This clone was found a few times. CDR3 DNA sequence: TGTGCCATCAGTGAAGGCAGGGAAAATGGCTACACCTTC. Protein sequence: CAISEGRENGYTF. The chain employs TRBV10-3 and TRBJ1-2, with a tentative D call TRBD1 (5 bases). The germline gives CDR1 ENHRY, CDR2 SYGVKD. V was pared by 3 bases and J by 6 bases, with 11 bases between. This CDR3 has 13 residues.

The chain combines TRBV29-1 with TRBJ1-2, with 8 bases aligning to TRBD1. The V segment lost 7 bases and the J segment 4 bases; nucleotides outside the gene matches: 5. Germline V gene sequence: CDR1 SQVTM, CDR2 ANQGSEA. This CDR3 comprises 12 residues. This CDR3 reads CSDMDRAYGYTF. DNA of the CDR3: TGCAGCGATATGGACAGGGCCTATGGCTACACCTTC.